A single sample gave rise to the 10 T cell receptor beta chains below, sequenced in a study of blood T cell repertoires in COVID-19. Clones were read by immunoSEQ multiplex PCR, and TCRdb kept only the in-frame ones, dropping some. The table has some 260,000 clones, 75% to 90% seen once. The source material was peripheral blood. The origin of the receptors is a woman between 65 and 79 years old with COVID-19, enrolled during active disease.

This chain uses TRBV5-6 with TRBJ1-1; a weak D match, TRBD1 (5 bases). Germline V gene sequence: CDR1 SGHDT, CDR2 YYEEEE. The CDR3 consists of 13 residues. The V end was cut by 2 bases, the J end by 4 bases, with 9 bases between. This CDR3 reads CASSFGGATEAFF. DNA for the CDR3: TGTGCCAGCAGCTTTGGAGGGGCCACTGAAGCTTTCTTT. Looking up the rest from reference TRBV5-6 and TRBJ1-1 gives the full variable domain: DAGVTQSPTHLIKTRGQQVTLRCSPKSGHDTVSWYQQALGQGPQFIFQYYEEEERQRGNFPDRFSGHQFPNYSSELNVNALLLGDSALYLCASSFGGATEAFFGQGTRLTVV.

The chain carries TRBV5-1 and TRBJ2-2; perhaps TRBD1 as D (6 bases). Germline V CDR1 and CDR2: SGHRS, YFSETQ. Trimming removed 2 bases at V and 7 bases at J, with 18 bases between. This CDR3 comprises 16 residues. The CDR3 is CASSFPGFEQGGELFF. The CDR3 nucleotides are TGCGCCAGCAGCTTTCCAGGCTTCGAACAGGGCGGGGAGCTGTTTTTT.

This chain joins TRBV14 and TRBJ2-5; possible D gene TRBD1, 5 bases. The ends were cut back, 4 bases at V and 2 bases at J, with 11 bases in the middle. The CDR3 is made up of 14 amino acids. The V gene's germline CDR1 is SGHDN and CDR2 FVKESK. This CDR3 is CASSRNRNQETQYF. The CDR3 DNA reads TGTGCCAGCAGCCGAAACAGGAATCAAGAGACCCAGTACTTC.

The chain employs TRBV24-1 and TRBJ2-5; possibly TRBD1 for D (6 bases). Germline values: CDR1 KGHDR, CDR2 SFDVKD. CDR3 length: 13 residues. Trimming left V 4 bases short and J 6 bases short, with 11 bases between. CDR3 amino acids: CATSEPGVQTQYF. Written as DNA, the CDR3 is TGTGCCACCAGTGAACCAGGGGTACAGACCCAGTACTTC.

The V call is TRBV19, the J call TRBJ1-2; D is unresolved. The CDR3 has 13 residues. The germline CDR1 and CDR2 sequences are LNHDA and SQIVND (reference sequence). With 10 bases removed from V and 4 bases from J, the gap between germline ends came to 16 bases. DNA of the CDR3: TGTGCCACCTCCAGCGGAGCAAGCTATGGCTACACCTTC. It specifies CATSSGASYGYTF.

The genes are TRBV6-5 and TRBJ2-5; 10 bases line up with TRBD2. Losses at the gene ends were 1 base for V and 4 bases for J; bases not matched to a gene: 3. Germline V gene sequence: CDR1 MNHEY, CDR2 SVGAGI. This CDR3 comprises 15 residues. CDR3 in amino acids: CASSYWASGRETQYF. The CDR3 region has the DNA TGTGCCAGCAGTTACTGGGCTAGCGGGAGAGAGACCCAGTACTTC.

The chain joins TRBV19 to TRBJ2-6; 8 nucleotides match TRBD1. CDR1 is LNHDA and CDR2 is SQIVND in the germline V gene (reference sequence). The CDR3 covers 15 residues. V was pared by 5 bases and J by 5 bases, with 5 bases of the junction left unmatched. The CDR3 sequence is CASSAQGARANVLTF. The CDR3 region has the DNA TGTGCCAGTAGTGCCCAGGGGGCGAGGGCCAACGTCCTGACTTTC.

V and J are TRBV24-1 and TRBJ2-3; 11 bases are a match to TRBD1. The CDR3 covers 16 residues. Losses at the gene ends were 3 bases for V and 5 bases for J; bases not matched to a gene: 6. Per the germline V gene, CDR1 is KGHDR and CDR2 is SFDVKD. The CDR3 DNA follows: TGTGCCACCAGTGATCTAGGACAGGGGGCCGAAGATACGCAGTATTTT. Its translation: CATSDLGQGAEDTQYF.

This chain connects TRBV5-4 to TRBJ2-7, with 7 bases lining up with TRBD1. The CDR3 loop spans 14 amino acids. Germline CDR1 is SGHNT and CDR2 is YYREEE (reference sequence). The trim removed 4 bases at V and 2 bases at J, leaving 6 bases unmatched. As DNA, the CDR3 is TGTGCCAGCAGCCGACAGGGAAATACCTACGAGCAGTACTTC. Translation gives CASSRQGNTYEQYF.

As concerns this clone: One end of the junction is discordant with germline, which a read error may explain. The chain joins TRBV7-7 to TRBJ1-4, with D perhaps matching TRBD1 (6 bases). Germline V CDR1 and CDR2: SSHAT, FNYEAQ (reference sequence). The CDR3 has 15 residues. CDR3 bases: TGTGCTAGCAGCCTCCGGGACACCCAAGGGGAAAAACTGTTTTTT. It encodes CASSLRDTQGEKLFF.